Detailed here is one TCR beta chain. The data are from a study of shared clonotypes between healthy human individuals. Here immunoSEQ multiplex PCR was the method, and the copy in TCRdb shows in-frame clones only, minus some. The sample lists approximately 2,000,000 clones; 85% to 95% were seen once. From germline, CDR1 is WSHSY and CDR2 SAAADI. CDR3 length: 15 residues. Trimming took off 6 bases at V and 6 bases at J, with 18 bases between the two ends. The sequence was collected from a man aged 18 to 29 in good health. Some clones in this sample may be carry-over from other donors' samples. The V call is TRBV10-2, the J call TRBJ2-4; possible D gene TRBD1, 5 bases. The sequenced sample consisted of naive CD4+ T cells from PBMCs. The subset is: CD45RA+ positively selected. The CDR3 nucleotides are TGCGCCAGCAGACCTACAGGCACTGGTGGAAACATTCAGTACTTC. Translating it yields CASRPTGTGGNIQYF.